These 7 T cell receptor beta chains originate from one sample sequenced in a study of Graves' ophthalmopathy and Graves' hyperthyroidism. As the template, RNA transcripts were used to amplify TCR beta CDR3 regions. HTBI-primed RT-PCR formed the first round, and a multiplex PCR formed the second. Each CDR3 protein is one row after TCRdb ran MiXCR on the multiplex PCR reads. The sample records about 1.2 million distinct CDR3 sequences, approximately 35% being singletons. The sample taken for sequencing was peripheral blood or thyroid tissue (not recorded which). Every receptor here comes from an adult man with Graves' hyperthyroidism.

The chain is built from TRBV4-1 and TRBJ1-1; weak D call: TRBD1 (6 bases). Germline CDR1 and CDR2: MGHRA and YSYEKL. The CDR3 contains 11 residues. V shed 1 base and J shed 10 bases, with 7 bases lying between them. CDR3 region: CASSQVGAAFF. The CDR3 DNA is TGCGCCAGCAGCCAAGTGGGGGCAGCTTTCTTT.

This clonotype appeared many times. The rearrangement uses TRBV15 and TRBJ1-4; D remains ambiguous. V was cut by 7 bases and J by 4 bases, with 7 bases left in between. The CDR3 totals 12 residues. CDR1 and CDR2 from the germline V gene are LNHNV and YYDKDF (reference sequence). The CDR3 DNA reads as TGTGCCACCACGGGTCTTAATGAAAAACTGTTTTTT. Protein sequence: CATTGLNEKLFF.

This clonotype was recorded once. The CDR3 DNA reads as TGCAGCGTTACGGACATCGGGCCGAACACTGAAGCTTTCTTT. This codes for CSVTDIGPNTEAFF. The rearrangement links TRBV29-1 to TRBJ1-1, with D perhaps matching TRBD1 (5 bases). The CDR3 consists of 14 residues. The V end was cut by 5 bases, the J end by 1 base, with 14 bases between. Germline V lookup: CDR1 SQVTM, CDR2 ANQGSEA.

The chain combines TRBV24-1 with TRBJ1-2, with D uncertain. The V end lost 3 bases, the J end lost 5 bases, and 12 bases lay between the germline ends. Germline values: CDR1 KGHDR, CDR2 SFDVKD. This CDR3 spans 14 amino acids. CDR3 in DNA: TGTGCCACCAGTGATCAGCCCGGGTCTTATGGCTACACCTTC. Translated: CATSDQPGSYGYTF.

Turning to this clonotype: A much more abundant neighbour one base away suggests this may be a read error. V and J are TRBV6-1 and TRBJ1-1; 7 bases fit TRBD1. CDR1 and CDR2 (germline): MNHNS, SASEGT. CDR3 length: 13 amino acids. V shed 5 bases, J shed 4 bases, and the junction held 4 bases outside the gene matches. The CDR3 reads CASSYRGITEAFF. The DNA for the CDR3 is TGTGCCAGCAGTTACAGGGGAATCACTGAAGCTTTCTTT.

This clonotype was observed a few times. The chain uses TRBV6-5 and TRBJ1-5; D gene unclear. The V end lost 5 bases, the J end lost 0 bases, and 11 bases lay between the germline ends. The CDR3 is 15 amino acids. Germline assignment: CDR1 MNHEY and CDR2 SVGAGI. CDR3 DNA: TGTGCCAGCAGTGAAGCTTCCCTTAGCAATCAGCCCCAGCATTTT. Protein product: CASSEASLSNQPQHF.

About this clonotype itself: This may be a read error: a much more frequent sequence differs by one nucleotide. J is TRBJ2-5 and V is TRBV20-1; the D gene could be TRBD1 or TRBD2 (7 bases each). The CDR3 has 15 amino acids. Germline V lookup: CDR1 DFQATT, CDR2 SNEGSKA (reference sequence). The ends were cut back, 3 bases at V and 7 bases at J, with 21 bases in the middle. DNA of the CDR3: TGCAGTGCTAGTCGGTCTAGCAGGGGGGGTGGGACCCAGTACTTC. It is translated as CSASRSSRGGGTQYF.